The rows below give T cell receptor beta chains drawn from one sample of a study of cytomegalovirus exposure and HLA in healthy donors. The repertoire was sequenced with immunoSEQ multiplex PCR; TCRdb's copy has only in-frame clones and lacks some. The sample consists of 100,000 to 120,000 clones, around 85% of them appearing once. Sequencing input: PBMCs. The source of these receptors is a woman under 30 in good health and CMV-seronegative. CDR3s include the opening cysteine and the closing phenylalanine or tryptophan. A D gene is named only where the DNA matches it firmly. For some rows the clone size is stated as once, few or many, or as a class when expanded; others skip it.

len,j_gene,d_gene,abundance,v_gene,CDR3nt,CDR3aa
14,TRBJ1-1,TRBD1,NA,TRBV18,TGTGCCAGCTCACTTCGGACAGGGCACACTGAAGCTTTCTTT,CASSLRTGHTEAFF
17,TRBJ1-5,TRBD1,NA,TRBV30,TGTGCCTGGAGCGCCCGTCTAGGGACAGGGGCTGGTCAGCCCCAGCATTTT,CAWSARLGTGAGQPQHF
13,TRBJ2-3,NA,NA,TRBV11-2,TGTGCCAGCAGCCCCCATTTCGGGGATACGCAGTATTTT,CASSPHFGDTQYF
16,TRBJ2-3,TRBD1,NA,TRBV30,TGTGCCTGGAACTCTTGGACAGGGTTAAGCACAGATACGCAGTATTTT,CAWNSWTGLSTDTQYF
14,TRBJ2-7,NA,NA,TRBV2,TGTGCCAGCAGTCCCGGGCGGGGATCCTACGAGCAGTACTTC,CASSPGRGSYEQYF
12,TRBJ2-3,NA,NA,TRBV25-1,TGTGCCAGCTGCGGGGAAACAGATACGCAGTATTTT,CASCGETDTQYF
17,TRBJ2-5,TRBD2,NA,TRBV7-9,TGTGCCAGCAGCACTAAACCGGGACTAGCGGGGCGGGAGACCCAGTACTTC,CASSTKPGLAGRETQYF
12,TRBJ1-2,TRBD1,NA,TRBV5-6,TGTGCCAGCAGCCCAGGGGGGTACGGCTACACCTTC,CASSPGGYGYTF
14,TRBJ1-2,NA,NA,TRBV21-1,TGTGCCAGCAGCAACCACAGTACTAACTATGGCTACACCTTC,CASSNHSTNYGYTF
14,TRBJ1-1,NA,NA,TRBV2,TGTGCCAGCAGCCGTGACAGCTCCTACACTGAAGCTTTCTTT,CASSRDSSYTEAFF
17,TRBJ1-5,TRBD1,few,TRBV30,TGTGCCTGGAGTCGCGGGACAGGGGTGCTGGGCAATCAGCCCCAGCATTTT,CAWSRGTGVLGNQPQHF
15,TRBJ2-1,TRBD1,NA,TRBV18,TGTGCCAGCTCTGAAACAGGGGCCATCTACAATGAGCAGTTCTTC,CASSETGAIYNEQFF
15,TRBJ1-5,NA,NA,TRBV2,TGTGCCAGCAGTGAACAGGTTCTTGGCAATCAGCCCCAGCATTTT,CASSEQVLGNQPQHF
14,TRBJ2-7,TRBD1,NA,TRBV5-5,TGTGCCAGCAGCTTGGGGGGACAGGGCTACGAGCAGTACTTC,CASSLGGQGYEQYF
15,TRBJ2-5,NA,NA,TRBV7-8,TGTGCCAGCAGCTCCTCCCGGGGGAATCAGGAGACCCAGTACTTC,CASSSSRGNQETQYF
14,TRBJ2-7,NA,NA,TRBV27,TGTGCCAGCAGTCCGGGAGCCGCCGACTACGAGCAGTACTTC,CASSPGAADYEQYF
18,TRBJ2-6,NA,NA,TRBV11-2,TGTGCCAGCAGGGGGGAGTGGACGGGGGTCTCTGGGGCCAACGTCCTGACTTTC,CASRGEWTGVSGANVLTF
18,TRBJ2-1,TRBD2,NA,TRBV25-1,TGTGCCACTACGACCGGGACTAGCGGACCTTCCTCCTACAATGAGCAGTTCTTC,CATTTGTSGPSSYNEQFF
13,TRBJ2-5,TRBD1,once,TRBV13,TGTGCCAGCAGCCCAGGACAGGTCAGGGCCCAGTACTTC,CASSPGQVRAQYF
10,TRBJ1-1,NA,NA,TRBV20-1,TGCAGTGCTAGTCTGTCGGGAAGCTTCTTT,CSASLSGSFF
14,TRBJ1-1,NA,NA,TRBV18,TGTGCCAGCTCACCGTCCCACCAGGCCACTGAAGCTTTCTTT,CASSPSHQATEAFF
17,TRBJ1-1,TRBD1,once,TRBV28,TGTGCCAGCAGCCAACTAGGACAGGGGCATCTAGACACTGAAGCTTTCTTT,CASSQLGQGHLDTEAFF
14,TRBJ2-2,NA,NA,TRBV7-9,TGTGCCAGCAGCTTAGCGCTCTCGGCCGGGGAGCTGTTTTTT,CASSLALSAGELFF
12,TRBJ1-2,TRBD1,once,TRBV27,TGTGCCAGCAGTTCGACAGGGTATGGCTACACCTTC,CASSSTGYGYTF
13,TRBJ1-6,TRBD1,NA,TRBV6-1,TGTGCCAGTACAGGGGGCTTTAATTCACCCCTCCACTTT,CASTGGFNSPLHF
12,TRBJ2-7,NA,few,TRBV25-1,TGTGCCAGCAGTGAAACGGGAAACGAGCAGTACTTC,CASSETGNEQYF
15,TRBJ1-2,NA,NA,TRBV5-1,TGCGCCAGCAGCTTAACCCCGACAGGTACCTATGGCTACACCTTC,CASSLTPTGTYGYTF
16,TRBJ2-7,TRBD1,NA,TRBV7-9,TGTGCCAGCAGCTTTTACAGGGGGGACAGCTCCTACGAGCAGTACTTC,CASSFYRGDSSYEQYF
16,TRBJ2-7,NA,NA,TRBV25-1,TGTGCCAGCAGTCCTCAAGAGGGAGCTAAAGCCTACGAGCAGTACTTC,CASSPQEGAKAYEQYF
13,TRBJ1-1,NA,NA,TRBV30,TGTGCCTGGAACTACGCGGGCAACACTGAAGCTTTCTTT,CAWNYAGNTEAFF
17,TRBJ2-2,TRBD1,NA,TRBV25-1,TGTGCCAGCAGTGCCCCGGACAGGGAACCGTGGACCGGGGAGCTGTTTTTT,CASSAPDREPWTGELFF
18,TRBJ2-3,NA,NA,TRBV7-2,TGTGCCAGCAGCTTCCGAATAGAGACAGAAACCCGCACAGATACGCAGTATTTT,CASSFRIETETRTDTQYF
14,TRBJ2-7,TRBD2,once,TRBV28,TGTGCCAGCAGTAGCGGGGGGAGCTCCTACGAGCAGTACTTC,CASSSGGSSYEQYF
15,TRBJ1-5,NA,once,TRBV9,TGTGCCAGCAGCGTCTTACCGGAGGGTAATCAGCCCCAGCATTTT,CASSVLPEGNQPQHF
14,TRBJ1-1,TRBD1,NA,TRBV2,TGTGCCAGCAGTGAAGCTACCGGGACAGGGGAGGCTTTCTTT,CASSEATGTGEAFF
16,TRBJ1-2,TRBD1,NA,TRBV7-8,TGTGCCAGCAGCCCCCGGACAGGGGAGCTGCGCGATGGCTACACCTTC,CASSPRTGELRDGYTF
14,TRBJ1-5,NA,NA,TRBV19,TGTGCCAGTCGGGGGGCAGGGAGCAATCAGCCCCAGCATTTT,CASRGAGSNQPQHF
17,TRBJ2-7,NA,NA,TRBV12-5,TGTGCTAGTGGTTTGGTAAGAGTTTCTAGGAGATCCTACGAGCAGTACTTC,CASGLVRVSRRSYEQYF
14,TRBJ1-1,NA,few,TRBV6-1,TGTGCCAGCAGTGATCGGCAGGGGAACACTGAAGCTTTCTTT,CASSDRQGNTEAFF
16,TRBJ2-7,TRBD1,NA,TRBV27,TGTGCCAGCAGTTTATCACAGGGGACCCTTCCCTACGAGCAGTACTTC,CASSLSQGTLPYEQYF
18,TRBJ1-5,NA,NA,TRBV27,TGTGCCAGCAGTTTACGGGCCTCAGGGGTTTATAGCAATCAGCCCCAGCATTTT,CASSLRASGVYSNQPQHF
16,TRBJ2-1,TRBD1,NA,TRBV9,TGTGCCAGCAGCCCCCCGGGACAGGGGTTTTACAATGAGCAGTTCTTC,CASSPPGQGFYNEQFF
15,TRBJ1-4,NA,NA,TRBV6-6,TGTGCCAGCAGTTACTCGCGGAGCGGGGATGAAAAACTGTTTTTT,CASSYSRSGDEKLFF
14,TRBJ1-5,TRBD1,NA,TRBV15,TGTGCCACCAGCTCTTACAGGGGTAGTCAGCCCCAGCATTTT,CATSSYRGSQPQHF
14,TRBJ1-1,TRBD1,NA,TRBV5-1,TGCGCCAGCAGTCCGGGACAGGGGACCACTGAAGCTTTCTTT,CASSPGQGTTEAFF